This T cell receptor (beta chain) was identified during a study of cytomegalovirus exposure and HLA in healthy donors. This clone was found once. The table came from immunoSEQ multiplex PCR; TCRdb's copy has only in-frame clones and leaves some out. The data hold about 250,000 clones, with roughly 90% observed a single time. With V trimmed by 4 bases and J by 5 bases, 7 bases remained unmatched. This CDR3 is 14 amino acids long. Germline V gene data show CDR1 as SGHTA and CDR2 as FQGTGA. This TCR came from a man aged 18 to 30 in good health and CMV-seropositive. The chain recombines TRBV7-3 with TRBJ2-5, with 7 bases that match TRBD1. The sequencing input was PBMCs. CDR3 sequence reads: CASSYRQGTETQYF. DNA for the CDR3: TGTGCCAGCAGCTACCGACAGGGTACGGAGACCCAGTACTTC.